Listed below are T cell receptor beta chains from one sample, sequenced in a study of radiotherapy plus CTLA-4 blockade in lung cancer. Using immunoSEQ multiplex PCR, the repertoire was profiled, and TCRdb retains in-frame clones only, with some absent. Here the sample spans 75,000 or so clones, 78% being singletons. The material sequenced was peripheral blood, taken from a patient treated with radiotherapy plus ipilimumab. All receptors come from a human donor with non-small cell lung cancer who had a complete response to radiotherapy plus ipilimumab. Each CDR3 is given with its conserved first and last residue. Fields, in order: J gene, clone size, V gene, D gene, CDR3 protein, CDR3 DNA. The D gene is left open where the match is weak. A row's size may be missing; if present it is once, few, many or a size class.

TRBJ2-1,.,TRBV25-1,.,CASSEPGVGEQFF,TGTGCCAGCAGTGAACCCGGGGTTGGTGAGCAGTTCTTC
TRBJ2-2,few,TRBV10-1,.,CASGDPDNPSNTGELFF,TGCGCCAGCGGGGACCCGGACAACCCGTCGAACACCGGGGAGCTGTTTTTT
TRBJ1-2,.,TRBV9,.,CASSQDSGNYGYTF,TGTGCCAGCAGCCAGGACAGTGGTAACTATGGCTACACCTTC
TRBJ2-5,once,TRBV7-7,TRBD2,CASSLVPAGVGNGETQYF,TGTGCTAGCAGCTTAGTCCCGGCGGGGGTGGGTAACGGAGAGACCCAGTACTTC
TRBJ2-5,.,TRBV30,TRBD2,CAWRGLAETQYF,TGTGCCTGGAGGGGACTAGCGGAGACCCAGTACTTC
TRBJ1-4,.,TRBV4-3,.,CASSQGTEGREKLFF,TGCGCCAGCAGCCAAGGTACCGAAGGGCGGGAAAAACTGTTTTTT
TRBJ2-2,few,TRBV7-9,.,CASRWGFANTGELFF,TGTGCCAGCAGATGGGGGTTCGCGAACACCGGGGAGCTGTTTTTT
TRBJ2-1,.,TRBV7-2,TRBD2,CASSSLAGYGDNEQFF,TGTGCCAGCAGCTCTTTAGCGGGATATGGGGACAATGAGCAGTTCTTC
TRBJ1-5,.,TRBV23-1,.,CASSQSARINQPQHF,TGCGCCAGCAGTCAATCGGCCAGAATCAATCAGCCCCAGCATTTT
TRBJ2-2,once,TRBV7-9,.,CASSSLGPRVAGELFF,TGTGCCAGCAGCTCGTTAGGGCCCAGGGTAGCCGGGGAGCTGTTTTTT
TRBJ2-2,.,TRBV7-9,.,CASSLATGAATGELFF,TGTGCCAGCAGCTTAGCAACAGGCGCAGCCACCGGGGAGCTGTTTTTT
TRBJ2-7,.,TRBV28,TRBD1,CASSSGPGQVYLGQYF,TGTGCCAGCAGTTCGGGACCGGGACAGGTCTATCTTGGGCAGTACTTC
TRBJ1-6,.,TRBV7-9,.,CASSLEGHRALTSPLHF,TGTGCCAGCAGCTTAGAGGGGCACAGGGCCCTTACTTCACCCCTCCACTTT
TRBJ2-4,once,TRBV4-1,TRBD2,CASSQGPGTSGGIAKNIQYF,TGCGCCAGCAGCCAAGGTCCTGGGACTAGCGGGGGAATAGCCAAAAACATTCAGTACTTC
TRBJ2-1,.,TRBV6-4,.,CASSPGGGSNEQFF,TGTGCCAGCAGCCCCGGTGGGGGTAGCAATGAGCAGTTCTTC
TRBJ1-2,few,TRBV28,TRBD1,CASSGLGTASNYGYTF,TGTGCCAGCAGTGGGCTGGGGACAGCTTCCAACTATGGCTACACCTTC
TRBJ1-3,once,TRBV10-3,.,CAINRDDGNTIYF,TGTGCCATCAACCGGGACGACGGAAACACCATATATTTT
TRBJ1-6,.,TRBV27,.,CASSLSPGRATSYNSPLHF,TGTGCCAGCAGTTTATCTCCGGGCAGGGCAACCTCCTATAATTCACCCCTCCACTTT
TRBJ2-3,.,TRBV7-9,TRBD2,CASLRPLAGADTQYF,TGTGCCAGCCTCAGGCCGCTAGCGGGAGCAGATACGCAGTATTTT
TRBJ2-2,.,TRBV29-1,.,CSFQYTGELFF,TGCAGCTTTCAATACACCGGGGAGCTGTTTTTT
TRBJ1-1,.,TRBV6-5,.,CASSTQGSNTEAFF,TGTGCCAGCAGTACGCAGGGGTCGAACACTGAAGCTTTCTTT
TRBJ1-2,.,TRBV28,.,CASSSPPSYGYTF,TGTGCCAGCAGTTCCCCCCCGAGCTATGGCTACACCTTC
TRBJ2-1,.,TRBV11-3,TRBD2,CTSSFFSGISYNEQFF,TGTACCAGCAGTTTCTTTAGCGGGATTTCCTACAATGAGCAGTTCTTC
TRBJ1-4,.,TRBV7-2,.,CASSEQGTTNEKLFF,TGTGCCAGCAGCGAACAGGGAACAACTAATGAAAAACTGTTTTTT
TRBJ1-2,.,TRBV11-3,TRBD1,CASSLKGDRDGYTF,TGTGCCAGCAGCTTAAAAGGGGACAGGGACGGCTACACCTTC
TRBJ2-1,.,TRBV4-3,TRBD1,CASSQNARGSSYNEQFF,TGCGCCAGCAGCCAAAACGCCAGGGGGTCCTCCTACAATGAGCAGTTCTTC
TRBJ2-3,.,TRBV7-9,.,CARDGGNVTDTQYF,TGTGCCAGGGATGGGGGTAACGTCACAGATACGCAGTATTTT